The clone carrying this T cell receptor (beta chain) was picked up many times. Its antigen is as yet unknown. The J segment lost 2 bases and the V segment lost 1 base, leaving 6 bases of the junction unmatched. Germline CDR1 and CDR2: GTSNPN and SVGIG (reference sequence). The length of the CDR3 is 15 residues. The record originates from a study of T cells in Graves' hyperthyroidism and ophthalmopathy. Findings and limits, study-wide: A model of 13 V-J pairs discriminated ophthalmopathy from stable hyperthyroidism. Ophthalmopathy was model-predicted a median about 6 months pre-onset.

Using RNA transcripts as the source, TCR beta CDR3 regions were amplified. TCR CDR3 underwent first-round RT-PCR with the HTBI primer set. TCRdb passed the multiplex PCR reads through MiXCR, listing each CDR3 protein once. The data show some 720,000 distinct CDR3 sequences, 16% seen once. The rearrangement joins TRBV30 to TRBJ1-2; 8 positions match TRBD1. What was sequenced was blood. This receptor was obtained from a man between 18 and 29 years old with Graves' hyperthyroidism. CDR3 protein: CAWSDRQGPNYGYTF. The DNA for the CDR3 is TGTGCCTGGAGTGATAGACAGGGGCCCAACTATGGCTACACCTTC.